This T cell receptor (beta chain) is drawn from a study of blood T cell repertoires in COVID-19. Study-level information: Samples came from the United States, Italy and Spain, spanning acute and convalescent COVID-19. PBMCs, B-cell-depleted T cells, or T cells provided the cDNA or gDNA that made up the material.

This clone was picked up a small number of times. This CDR3 has 14 residues. The germline CDR1 and CDR2 sequences are MRHNA and SNTAGT. J was trimmed by 7 bases and V by 5 bases; bases with no gene match: 10. As originally analysed: Reference gene primer amplification in the assay estimated nucleated cell counts. The repertoire was sequenced with immunoSEQ multiplex PCR; TCRdb's copy has only in-frame clones and lacks some. V and J calls and clone size are those listed in that table; D and trimming were worked out from the DNA. The sample records roughly 55,000 clones, about 87% being singletons. The chain uses TRBV6-4 and TRBJ1-2, with TRBD1 identical over 7 bases. This receptor was identified in a man aged 55 to 69 with active or convalescent COVID-19. Material: peripheral blood. CDR3 protein: CASSISTGARGYTF. The CDR3 DNA reads TGTGCCAGCAGTATATCCACAGGGGCTCGTGGCTACACCTTC.